This TCR beta chain emerged from a study of spatial heterogeneity in lung cancer. TCRdb independently ran MiXCR on the 5' RACE reads; one entry per CDR3 protein. The table has more than 10,000 distinct CDR3 sequences, 4% to 6% seen once. This clonotype has only a few counts. The antigen is not known. CDR1 and CDR2 (germline): KGHDR, SFDVKD. The CDR3 runs 11 residues. Trimming removed 4 bases at V and 5 bases at J, with 3 bases between. Described time point: sample taken at primary tumor resection. Whole-study findings and limits: Counts that tracked tumor mutation counts were those of expanded intratumoral alpha and beta TCRs.

The receptor was derived from a male donor with early-stage non-small cell lung cancer. Sequenced material: lung tumor tissue, taken at surgery. This chain connects TRBV24-1 to TRBJ2-3; D remains ambiguous. CDR3 protein: CATSEVDTQYF. CDR3 coding DNA: TGTGCCACCAGTGAGGTAGATACGCAGTATTTT.